The next 20 T cell receptor beta chains were all read from a single sample in a study of OX40 agonist ivuxolimab in advanced cancers. Data came from immunoSEQ multiplex PCR; TCRdb stores just in-frame clones and leaves some out. This sample has 50,000 to 85,000 clones, with about nine tenths found just once. The starting material was CD4+ or CD8+ T cells sorted from blood, obtained in a trial of the OX40 agonist ivuxolimab. The receptors stem from an adult with an advanced solid tumor such as melanoma, head and neck, liver or kidney cancer.

The V gene is TRBV2, the J gene TRBJ1-1; D might be TRBD1 (5 bases). The V gene's germline CDR1 is SNHLY and CDR2 FYNNEI. Trimming took off 6 bases at V and 2 bases at J, with 13 bases between the two ends. The CDR3 runs 14 residues. The CDR3 region is CASSPGRVNTEAFF. The CDR3 nucleotides read TGTGCCAGCAGCCCGGGGCGTGTTAACACTGAAGCTTTCTTT.

The chain has TRBV4-2 and TRBJ1-1; 10 bases match TRBD1. Germline V lookup: CDR1 LGHNA, CDR2 YNFKEQ. V lost 2 bases to trimming and J lost 1 base; unmatched junction nucleotides: 7. The CDR3 spans 17 residues. In DNA, the CDR3 is TGTGCCAGCAGCCAAATCCGGGACAGGGGAGAGAACACTGAAGCTTTCTTT. It encodes CASSQIRDRGENTEAFF.

This sequence joins TRBV5-4 and TRBJ2-1, with D perhaps matching TRBD2 (6 bases). In germline, CDR1 is SGHNT, CDR2 YYREEE (reference sequence). This CDR3 has 12 residues. The germline V and J ends were trimmed by 7 bases and 7 bases, with 12 bases remaining between them. The CDR3 reads CASPAGDNEQFF. CDR3 coding DNA: TGTGCCAGCCCAGCGGGCGATAATGAGCAGTTCTTC.

This chain uses TRBV5-1 with TRBJ2-2; 7 positions agree with TRBD2. With V trimmed by 4 bases and J by 1 base, 7 bases remained unmatched. The germline V gene has CDR1 SGHRS and CDR2 YFSETQ. The CDR3 spans 16 residues. In DNA, the CDR3 is TGCGCCAGCAGCCACTCTAGCGGTTGGAACACCGGGGAGCTGTTTTTT. It yields the protein CASSHSSGWNTGELFF.

The chain is built from TRBV27 and TRBJ2-3, with D perhaps TRBD2 (5 bases). Per the germline V gene, CDR1 is MNHEY and CDR2 is SMNVEV (reference sequence). This CDR3 comprises 14 residues. The V end lost 5 bases, the J end lost 2 bases, and 11 bases lay between the germline ends. The CDR3 nucleotides read TGTGCCAGCAGTCCCTACGGGAACACAGATACGCAGTATTTT. Translated: CASSPYGNTDTQYF.

CDR3 coding DNA: TGTGCCAGCAGCGATCTCCAACTAGACTCAAACGAGCAGTTCTTC. Protein product: CASSDLQLDSNEQFF. The chain carries TRBV7-9 and TRBJ2-1, with D possibly matching TRBD2 (5 bases). V was shortened by 5 bases and J by 10 bases, with 21 bases between the two germline ends. Germline CDR1 is SEHNR and CDR2 is FQNEAQ (reference sequence). The CDR3 runs to 15 residues.

This chain uses TRBV27 with TRBJ1-2; 10 nucleotides match TRBD1. The CDR3 runs 13 residues. The germline CDR1 and CDR2 sequences are MNHEY and SMNVEV (reference sequence). V lost 5 bases to trimming and J lost 8 bases; unmatched junction nucleotides: 5. In DNA form, the CDR3 reads TGTGCCAGCAGTGTGACAGGGGGCTTCGGCTACACCTTC. Its translation is CASSVTGGFGYTF.

V usage is TRBV18 and J usage is TRBJ2-2, with 9 nucleotides matching TRBD2. The CDR3 extends over 15 amino acids. J gave up 6 bases and V 3 bases, and 5 bases lay outside the gene matches. The germline CDR1 and CDR2 sequences are KGHSH and LQKENI. This CDR3 is CASSPRTSASGELFF. The DNA of the CDR3 is TGTGCCAGCTCACCTCGGACTAGCGCGTCCGGGGAGCTGTTTTTT.

This clone was observed once. V and J are TRBV5-6 and TRBJ2-5, with D perhaps matching TRBD2 (6 bases). There are 15 residues in the CDR3. Germline V CDR1 and CDR2: SGHDT, YYEEEE. V lost 3 bases and J lost 2, with 14 bases in between. The CDR3 loop is CASSSPTGVQETQYF. The CDR3, as DNA: TGTGCCAGCAGCTCGCCGACGGGAGTACAAGAGACCCAGTACTTC.

The rearrangement links TRBV5-4 to TRBJ2-3, with a possible D match to TRBD1 (5 bases). The V gene's germline CDR1 is SGHNT and CDR2 YYREEE (reference sequence). This CDR3 is 16 amino acids long. Trimming stripped 4 bases from V and 2 bases from J, with 17 bases between. In nucleotides, the CDR3 is TGTGCCAGCAGCCTCCTGTCATTAGGGGACACAGATACGCAGTATTTT. This translates into CASSLLSLGDTDTQYF.

This chain joins TRBV19 and TRBJ1-5; TRBD1 is a possible D gene (6 bases). Trimming took off 5 bases at V and 1 base at J, with 12 bases between the two ends. The length of the CDR3 is 15 residues. CDR1 is LNHDA, CDR2 SQIVND, per germline (reference sequence). The CDR3 DNA is TGTGCCAGTAGTCAGGGACACTCAAGCAATCAGCCCCAGCATTTT. Protein sequence: CASSQGHSSNQPQHF.

This clone was seen only once. This CDR3 reads CAIGANTGELFF. In DNA, the CDR3 is TGTGCCATCGGCGCAAACACCGGGGAGCTGTTTTTT. The chain links TRBV10-3 to TRBJ2-2; no firm D call. Trimming removed 8 bases at V and 2 bases at J, with 6 bases between. From germline, CDR1 is ENHRY and CDR2 SYGVKD. The CDR3 runs to 12 residues.

The V and J genes are TRBV5-5 and TRBJ1-2, with D tentatively TRBD1 (5 bases). The CDR3 is 16 residues long. Germline V gene lookup returns CDR1 SGHKS and CDR2 YYEKEE (reference sequence). Trimming took off 3 bases at V and 0 bases at J, with 15 bases between the two ends. CDR3 in DNA: TGTGCCAGCAGCTCCATCGGCGGGGCCTCTAACTATGGCTACACCTTC. This translates into CASSSIGGASNYGYTF.

This clone was observed once. The J gene is TRBJ1-3, the V gene TRBV30, with 7 bases identical to TRBD1. The CDR3 is 14 residues long. Trimming at V came to 3 bases and at J to 0 bases, leaving 2 bases not matched to a gene. Germline CDR1 is GTSNPN and CDR2 is SVGIG (reference sequence). The DNA of the CDR3 is TGTGCCTGGAGGGGGGACAGCTCTGGAAACACCATATATTTT. This encodes CAWRGDSSGNTIYF.

This clone has a handful of counts. This chain uses TRBV5-1 with TRBJ1-1, with 9 bases lining up with TRBD1. The length of the CDR3 is 15 residues. J was trimmed by 6 bases and V by 4 bases; bases with no gene match: 10. Per germline, CDR1 SGHRS and CDR2 YFSETQ. The CDR3 DNA follows: TGCGCCAGCAGCCCGCCGACAGGGGGAATAGCTGAAGCTTTCTTT. Protein: CASSPPTGGIAEAFF.

This sequence joins TRBV5-1 and TRBJ1-4; D not certain. The CDR3 covers 15 residues. CDR1 SGHRS and CDR2 YFSETQ come from the germline V gene. Trimming pared 4 bases from V and 0 bases from J, leaving 10 bases between. The CDR3 loop is CASSEVDATNEKLFF. CDR3 in DNA: TGCGCCAGCAGCGAGGTGGATGCAACTAATGAAAAACTGTTTTTT.

The chain has TRBV27 and TRBJ2-7, with D perhaps TRBD1 or TRBD2 (5 bases each). CDR3 size: 13 residues. Per germline, CDR1 MNHEY and CDR2 SMNVEV (reference sequence). With 3 bases removed from V and 1 base from J, the gap between germline ends came to 7 bases. In DNA form, the CDR3 reads TGTGCCAGCAGTTTTGAGGGGTCCTACGAGCAGTACTTC. Translation: CASSFEGSYEQYF.

The chain carries TRBV28 and TRBJ2-5; 9 nucleotides line up with TRBD1. The CDR3 covers 16 residues. Germline V CDR1 and CDR2: MDHEN, SYDVKM. J lost 4 bases, V lost 3 bases, and 9 bases had no gene match. The CDR3 reads CASSFTAVTGGETQYF. CDR3 DNA: TGTGCCAGCAGTTTTACGGCCGTGACAGGGGGAGAGACCCAGTACTTC.

The V call is TRBV2, the J call TRBJ2-3; weak D call: TRBD2 (5 bases). The V and J ends lost 3 bases and 11 bases respectively, with 18 bases between them. CDR3 length: 14 amino acids. The germline CDR1 and CDR2 sequences are SNHLY and FYNNEI. Here the CDR3 reads CASSDRTPAEVQYF. The CDR3 nucleotides read TGTGCCAGCAGTGACAGGACTCCCGCCGAGGTGCAGTATTTT.

V gene TRBV15 combines with J gene TRBJ1-3; D is perhaps TRBD1 (5 bases). V was pared by 3 bases and J by 14 bases, with 20 bases between. The germline V gene has CDR1 LNHNV and CDR2 YYDKDF (reference sequence). CDR3 length: 14 residues. The CDR3 reads CATSSTAPSGRLYF. The CDR3 DNA is TGTGCCACCAGCAGCACCGCCCCCTCGGGGCGGCTATATTTT.